The 16 T cell receptor beta chains listed next were all sequenced from one sample in a study of cytomegalovirus exposure and HLA in healthy donors. The PCR ran on 60 Vbeta and 13 Jbeta primers. Generated by immunoSEQ multiplex PCR, the TCRdb table keeps only in-frame clones and is missing some. The data hold about 98,000 clones, with about 74% observed a single time. The sequencing input was PBMCs. These receptors all stem from a man aged 60 to 75 in good health and CMV-seropositive.

This clone has only one observation. The V call is TRBV4-1, the J call TRBJ1-1; a weak D match, TRBD1 (5 bases). Trimming left V 0 bases short and J 7 bases short, with 12 bases between. From germline, CDR1 is MGHRA and CDR2 YSYEKL. CDR3 length: 14 residues. CDR3 in amino acids: CASSQDEGVREAFF. CDR3 bases: TGCGCCAGCAGCCAAGATGAAGGGGTACGTGAAGCTTTCTTT.

The chain carries TRBV28 and TRBJ2-7, with TRBD1 as a possible D gene (6 bases). The germline CDR1 and CDR2 sequences are MDHEN and SYDVKM. There are 15 residues in the CDR3. The ends were cut back, 6 bases at V and 0 bases at J, with 15 bases in the middle. The chain's CDR3 is CASSRRQALSYEQYF. The CDR3 region has the DNA TGTGCCAGCAGCCGTCGACAGGCCCTCTCCTACGAGCAGTACTTC.

The rearrangement uses TRBV10-3 and TRBJ2-1; TRBD2 agrees at 9 bases. The trim removed 2 bases at V and 7 bases at J, leaving 6 bases unmatched. This CDR3 has 15 residues. Germline V gene lookup returns CDR1 ENHRY and CDR2 SYGVKD. The CDR3: CAISERLAGLNEQFF. The CDR3 nucleotides read TGTGCCATCAGTGAGCGGCTAGCGGGGCTAAATGAGCAGTTCTTC.

The CDR3 DNA follows: TGTGCCAGCAGGGGGACTAACACAGATACGCAGTATTTT. This codes for CASRGTNTDTQYF. This chain links TRBV7-9 with TRBJ2-3, with 7 nucleotides matching TRBD2. The germline gives CDR1 SEHNR, CDR2 FQNEAQ (reference sequence). With 6 bases clipped from V and 2 bases from J, the junction kept 2 bases outside the gene matches. The CDR3 runs to 13 residues.

This clone has more than one count but fewer than ten. V and J are TRBV4-3 and TRBJ2-2; D is possibly TRBD1 (5 bases). Trimming left V 3 bases short and J 3 bases short, with 17 bases between. CDR3 length equals 17 residues. Germline V lookup: CDR1 LGHNA, CDR2 YSLEER. CDR3 region: CASSQRQRPRDTGELFF. Here the CDR3 DNA reads TGCGCCAGCAGCCAGCGACAGAGGCCAAGGGACACCGGGGAGCTGTTTTTT.

This chain links TRBV14 with TRBJ2-7; 7 bases are shared with TRBD2. Germline CDR1 reads SGHDN; CDR2 reads FVKESK. Trimming removed 5 bases from V and 2 bases from J; junction bases left unmatched: 9. This CDR3 is 15 amino acids long. CDR3 coding DNA: TGTGCCAGCAGCGTGGGGGGGATTTCAACCTACGAGCAGTACTTC. Amino acid sequence: CASSVGGISTYEQYF.

The rearrangement uses TRBV7-8 and TRBJ2-1; the match to TRBD1 covers 9 bases. The junction had 7 bases not matched to a gene; V was cut back by 5 bases and J by 8 bases. Germline-derived CDR1 and CDR2 are SGHVS and FQNEAQ. This CDR3 comprises 14 residues. The CDR3 spells CASSKGTGLDEQFF. For the CDR3, the DNA is TGTGCCAGCAGCAAAGGGACAGGGTTAGATGAGCAGTTCTTC.

This clone appeared a few times. This rearrangement joins TRBV6-5 to TRBJ1-2; 9 bases are shared with TRBD1. V lost 6 bases and J lost 6; bases outside the gene matches: 5. This CDR3 comprises 13 residues. Germline CDR1 MNHEY, CDR2 SVGAGI. The CDR3 here is CASRTGTGNGYTF. The CDR3 DNA reads TGTGCCAGCAGAACCGGGACAGGGAATGGCTACACCTTC.

This clone was observed a few times. V is TRBV4-3 and J is TRBJ2-7; D gene uncertain. With 0 bases removed from V and 8 bases from J, the gap between germline ends came to 14 bases. The germline gives CDR1 LGHNA, CDR2 YSLEER. This CDR3 spans 14 amino acids. The CDR3 is CASSQDPPASKQYF. The CDR3 nucleotides are TGCGCCAGCAGCCAAGATCCGCCCGCTTCTAAGCAGTACTTC.

The rearrangement links TRBV19 to TRBJ1-1; D remains ambiguous. The V gene lost 8 bases and the J gene lost 0 bases, with 13 bases spanning the gap. Germline assignment: CDR1 LNHDA and CDR2 SQIVND (reference sequence). The CDR3 extends over 14 amino acids. Here the CDR3 DNA reads TGTGCCAGTCGGAACAGCCAGATGAACACTGAAGCTTTCTTT. It yields the protein CASRNSQMNTEAFF.

The chain combines TRBV15 with TRBJ1-2; a possible D gene is TRBD1 (6 bases). Trimming stripped 0 bases from V and 6 bases from J, with 11 bases between. In germline, CDR1 is LNHNV, CDR2 YYDKDF (reference sequence). The CDR3 runs to 14 residues. The CDR3 nucleotides read TGTGCCACCAGCAGAGACAGGGGTGACGATGGCTACACCTTC. Its protein is CATSRDRGDDGYTF. The variable domain in full, completed from reference TRBV15 and TRBJ1-2, reads DAMVIQNPRYQVTQFGKPVTLSCSQTLNHNVMYWYQQKSSQAPKLLFHYYDKDFNNEADTPDNFQSRRPNTSFCFLDIRSPGLGDTAMYLCATSRDRGDDGYTFGSGTRLTVV.

The chain carries TRBV7-2 and TRBJ1-4; 7 bases match TRBD1. This CDR3 has 14 amino acids. Germline loops: CDR1 SGHTA, CDR2 FQGNSA. Germline trimming cut 3 bases from V and 16 bases from J; bases unmatched to any gene: 14. DNA of the CDR3: TGTGCCAGCAGCTTGCGCCACAGGGGCCAGCCCCCGTTTTTT. It yields the protein CASSLRHRGQPPFF.

The chain links TRBV28 to TRBJ1-5; 7 bases agree with TRBD1. The junction had 14 bases not matched to a gene; V was cut back by 4 bases and J by 11 bases. In germline, CDR1 is MDHEN, CDR2 SYDVKM. The CDR3 spans 15 residues. CDR3 in DNA: TGTGCCAGCAGTTCCCCTCCAGGGGGTGGAGGGACCCAGCATTTT. Translation gives CASSSPPGGGGTQHF. Combining the CDR3 with reference TRBV28 and TRBJ1-5 gives the whole variable domain DVKVTQSSRYLVKRTGEKVFLECVQDMDHENMFWYRQDPGLGLRLIYFSYDVKMKEKGDIPEGYSVSREKKERFSLILESASTNQTSMYLCASSSPPGGGGTQHFGDGTRLSIL.

This chain links TRBV4-1 with TRBJ1-4; 7 bases match TRBD1. The CDR3 has 15 residues. The V and J ends lost 3 bases and 5 bases, in that order; junction bases with no gene match: 6. Germline V lookup: CDR1 MGHRA, CDR2 YSYEKL. CDR3 sequence reads: CASSQRDRRNEKLFF. The CDR3 bases are TGCGCCAGCAGCCAGAGGGACAGACGGAATGAAAAACTGTTTTTT.

V and J are TRBV18 and TRBJ2-7; TRBD1 matches at 7 bases. Germline lookup yields CDR1 KGHSH and CDR2 LQKENI. This CDR3 region has 14 residues. V shed 2 bases, J shed 6 bases, and the junction held 7 bases outside the gene matches. The CDR3: CASSPLDRPTEQYF. The CDR3 bases are TGTGCCAGCTCACCATTGGACAGGCCAACCGAGCAGTACTTC.

This sequence joins TRBV30 and TRBJ1-1; D is undetermined. Germline V gene sequence: CDR1 GTSNPN, CDR2 SVGIG (reference sequence). This CDR3 spans 15 amino acids. Trimming stripped 3 bases from V and 0 bases from J, with 14 bases between. The CDR3 DNA reads TGTGCCTGGAGCCGGGGAAGGACTCTGAACACTGAAGCTTTCTTT. Amino acids: CAWSRGRTLNTEAFF.